Listed below are T cell receptor beta chains from one sample, sequenced in a study of cytomegalovirus exposure and HLA in healthy donors. The protocol was immunoSEQ multiplex PCR, while the TCRdb copy is restricted to in-frame clones and leaves out a portion. The sample contains tens of thousands of clones, roughly 68% of which appear only once. The sequencing sample was made of PBMCs. The source of these receptors is a woman aged 45 to 65 in good health and CMV-seronegative. The CDR3 runs from the conserved cysteine through the conserved F or W. A D gene is named only where the DNA matches it firmly. Size is stated for part of the rows, as once, few or many counts, or as a class when the clone is expanded.

>TRBJ2-7|few|.|16|TRBV21-1
CASSKLREPRRNEQYF
TGTGCCAGCAGCAAATTGAGGGAACCCCGTCGGAATGAGCAGTACTTC
>TRBJ1-3|few|TRBD1|15|TRBV18
CASSPYRGDGNTIYF
TGTGCCAGCTCACCGTACAGGGGGGACGGAAACACCATATATTTT
>TRBJ1-1|.|.|13|TRBV9
CASSVQGGVEAFF
TGTGCCAGCAGCGTCCAAGGGGGGGTTGAAGCTTTCTTT
>TRBJ2-5|.|TRBD1|16|TRBV29-1
CSVEGVPDRGPETQYF
TGCAGCGTTGAAGGGGTCCCGGACAGGGGGCCGGAGACCCAGTACTTC
>TRBJ2-5|.|.|12|TRBV29-1
CSVVDPGETQYF
TGCAGCGTTGTTGACCCAGGCGAGACCCAGTACTTC
>TRBJ1-5|few|TRBD1|15|TRBV28
CASSFQGADNQPQHF
TGTGCCAGCAGTTTCCAGGGGGCGGACAATCAGCCCCAGCATTTT
>TRBJ2-7|.|TRBD2|14|TRBV11-2
CASRHPRGGREQYF
TGTGCCAGCAGACACCCCCGGGGAGGGCGAGAGCAGTACTTC
>TRBJ1-1|.|TRBD1|16|TRBV28
CASSSGQGVSDTEAFF
TGTGCCAGCAGTTCCGGACAGGGAGTGTCGGACACTGAAGCTTTCTTT
>TRBJ2-7|.|TRBD2|17|TRBV7-2
CASTTGLAGGDSGEQYF
TGTGCCAGCACCACGGGACTAGCGGGAGGGGATTCGGGCGAGCAGTACTTC
>TRBJ1-2|.|.|15|TRBV19
CASSMRHSGVYGYTF
TGTGCCAGTAGTATGAGACACTCTGGCGTCTATGGCTACACCTTC
>TRBJ1-2|few|.|16|TRBV7-2
CASSTVHGTGDYGYTF
TGTGCCAGCAGCACCGTACACGGAACGGGTGACTATGGCTACACCTTC
>TRBJ1-1|.|.|12|TRBV25-1
CASRTQGRGAFF
TGTGCCAGCAGGACACAGGGTCGGGGAGCTTTCTTT
>TRBJ1-1|.|.|16|TRBV5-1
CASSRLTRTANTEAFF
TGCGCCAGCAGCAGGCTAACTCGGACAGCTAACACTGAAGCTTTCTTT
>TRBJ2-1|.|TRBD1|15|TRBV29-1
CSVEDPFRGRGEQFF
TGCAGCGTTGAAGATCCCTTCAGGGGGCGCGGTGAGCAGTTCTTC